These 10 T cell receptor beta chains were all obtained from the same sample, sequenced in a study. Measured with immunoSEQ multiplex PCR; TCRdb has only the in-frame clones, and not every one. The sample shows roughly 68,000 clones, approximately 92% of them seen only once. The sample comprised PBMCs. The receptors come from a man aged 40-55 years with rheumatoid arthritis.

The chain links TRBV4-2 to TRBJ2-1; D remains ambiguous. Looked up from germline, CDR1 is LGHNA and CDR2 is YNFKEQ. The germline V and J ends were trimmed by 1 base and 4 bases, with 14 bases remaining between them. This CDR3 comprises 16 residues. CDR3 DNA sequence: TGTGCCAGCAGCCAAGTAGCCATGCGAACGTACAATGAGCAGTTCTTC. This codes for CASSQVAMRTYNEQFF.

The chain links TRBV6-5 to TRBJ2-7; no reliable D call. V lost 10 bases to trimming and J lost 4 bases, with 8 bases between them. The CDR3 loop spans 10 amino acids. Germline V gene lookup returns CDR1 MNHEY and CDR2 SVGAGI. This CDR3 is CAIRQYEQYF. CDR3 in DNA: TGTGCCATCCGGCAATACGAGCAGTACTTC.

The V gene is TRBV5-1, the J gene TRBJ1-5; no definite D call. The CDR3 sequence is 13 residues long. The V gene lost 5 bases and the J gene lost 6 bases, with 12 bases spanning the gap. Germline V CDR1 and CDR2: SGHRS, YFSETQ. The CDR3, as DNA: TGCGCCAGCAGAGAAAGGGAGGGTCAGCCCCAGCATTTT. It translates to CASREREGQPQHF.

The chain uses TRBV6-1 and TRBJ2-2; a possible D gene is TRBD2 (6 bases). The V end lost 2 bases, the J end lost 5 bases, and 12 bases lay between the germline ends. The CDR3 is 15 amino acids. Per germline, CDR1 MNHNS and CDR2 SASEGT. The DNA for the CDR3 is TGTGCCAGCAGTGAAATCGGAGGGGAAACCGGGGAGCTGTTTTTT. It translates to CASSEIGGETGELFF.

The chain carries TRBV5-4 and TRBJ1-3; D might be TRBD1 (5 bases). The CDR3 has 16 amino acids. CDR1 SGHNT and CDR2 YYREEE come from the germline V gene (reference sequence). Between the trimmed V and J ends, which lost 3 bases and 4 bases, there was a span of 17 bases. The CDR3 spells CASSSQLGAAGNTIYF. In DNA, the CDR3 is TGTGCCAGCAGCTCCCAGCTTGGGGCTGCCGGAAACACCATATATTTT.

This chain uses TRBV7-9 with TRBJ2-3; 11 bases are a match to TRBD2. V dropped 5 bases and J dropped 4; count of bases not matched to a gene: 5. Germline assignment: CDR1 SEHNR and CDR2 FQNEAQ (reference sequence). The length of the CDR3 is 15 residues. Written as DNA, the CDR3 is TGTGCCAGCAGCCCTACTAGCGGGAGTGCAGATACGCAGTATTTT. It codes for CASSPTSGSADTQYF. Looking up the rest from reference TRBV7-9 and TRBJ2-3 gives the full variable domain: DTGVSQNPRHKITKRGQNVTFRCDPISEHNRLYWYRQTLGQGPEFLTYFQNEAQLEKSRLLSDRFSAERPKGSFSTLEIQRTEQGDSAMYLCASSPTSGSADTQYFGPGTRLTVL.

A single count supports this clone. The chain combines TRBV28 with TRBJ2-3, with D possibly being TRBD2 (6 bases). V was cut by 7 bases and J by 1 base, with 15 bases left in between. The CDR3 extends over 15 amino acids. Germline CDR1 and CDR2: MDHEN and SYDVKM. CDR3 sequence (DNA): TGTGCCAGCACCGGCGGCGGGACCCGCACAGATACGCAGTATTTT. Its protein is CASTGGGTRTDTQYF. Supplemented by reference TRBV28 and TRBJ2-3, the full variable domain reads DVKVTQSSRYLVKRTGEKVFLECVQDMDHENMFWYRQDPGLGLRLIYFSYDVKMKEKGDIPEGYSVSREKKERFSLILESASTNQTSMYLCASTGGGTRTDTQYFGPGTRLTVL.

The CDR3, as DNA: TGTGCCACCAGCACTGACAGGGGGAACACTGAAGCTTTCTTT. It codes for CATSTDRGNTEAFF. The gene calls are TRBV15 and TRBJ1-1, with 8 bases lining up with TRBD1. The CDR3 is made up of 14 amino acids. Germline-derived CDR1 and CDR2 are LNHNV and YYDKDF (reference sequence). Trimming removed 4 bases from V and 1 base from J; junction bases left unmatched: 2.

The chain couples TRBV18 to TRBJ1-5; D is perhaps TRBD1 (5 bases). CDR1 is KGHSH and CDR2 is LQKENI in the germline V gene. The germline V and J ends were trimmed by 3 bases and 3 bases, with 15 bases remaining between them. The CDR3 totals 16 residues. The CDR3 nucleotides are TGTGCCAGCTCACCCTCCCCCGAGGACATCAATCAGCCCCAGCATTTT. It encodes CASSPSPEDINQPQHF. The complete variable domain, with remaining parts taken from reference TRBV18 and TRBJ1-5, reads NAGVMQNPRHLVRRRGQEARLRCSPMKGHSHVYWYRQLPEEGLKFMVYLQKENIIDESGMPKERFSAEFPKEGPSILRIQQVVRGDSAAYFCASSPSPEDINQPQHFGDGTRLSIL.

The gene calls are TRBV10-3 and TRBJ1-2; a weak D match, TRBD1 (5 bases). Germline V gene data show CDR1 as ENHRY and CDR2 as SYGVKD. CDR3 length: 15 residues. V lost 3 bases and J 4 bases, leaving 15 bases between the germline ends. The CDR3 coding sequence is TGTGCCATCAGTGAAGGGCAGGGATTCGTCTATGGCTACACCTTC. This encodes CAISEGQGFVYGYTF.